Presented here are 8 T cell receptor beta chains from one specimen sequenced in a study of T cell responses to AZD1222 COVID-19 vaccine. Clones were read by immunoSEQ multiplex PCR, and TCRdb kept only the in-frame ones, dropping some. The sample contains approximately 120,000 clones, over 75% of which appear only once. The sequencing used peripheral blood, collected on day 0 of AZD1222 vaccination. Receptor source: an adult in good health.

The CDR3 DNA is TGTGCCACCTCCTACCGGGACCAGGGCAATGAGCAGTTCTTC. Encoded protein: CATSYRDQGNEQFF. This chain uses TRBV28 with TRBJ2-1; TRBD1 or TRBD2 may be the D gene (5 bases each). The CDR3 spans 14 residues. Per the germline V gene, CDR1 is MDHEN and CDR2 is SYDVKM. The germline V and J ends were trimmed by 10 bases and 6 bases, with 19 bases remaining between them.

The chain uses TRBV7-2 and TRBJ2-7; no clear D gene. In germline, CDR1 is SGHTA, CDR2 FQGNSA. Trimming removed 3 bases at V and 4 bases at J, with 16 bases between. The CDR3 has 15 residues. The CDR3 spells CASSFTGRSSYEQYF. For the CDR3, the DNA is TGTGCCAGCAGCTTTACCGGACGGAGTTCGTACGAGCAGTACTTC.

V usage is TRBV19 and J usage is TRBJ2-2; D gene ambiguous. V was trimmed by 5 bases and J by 3 bases, leaving 13 bases between them. Germline CDR1 and CDR2: LNHDA and SQIVND (reference sequence). This CDR3 comprises 15 residues. CDR3 nucleotide sequence: TGTGCCAGTAGTTCTACGCGGAGTTACACCGGGGAGCTGTTTTTT. This gives the protein CASSSTRSYTGELFF.

This rearrangement joins TRBV5-1 to TRBJ1-5, with a possible D match to TRBD1 (6 bases). This CDR3 comprises 15 residues. Per germline, CDR1 SGHRS and CDR2 YFSETQ. V dropped 0 bases and J dropped 5 bases, with 12 bases sitting between them. The CDR3 DNA is TGCGCCAGCAGCTTGGACGGGGGGCCCTATCAGCCCCAGCATTTT. Amino acid sequence: CASSLDGGPYQPQHF.

Only one count was recorded for this clone. The chain employs TRBV7-2 and TRBJ1-2; tentative D call: TRBD1 (5 bases). The CDR3 spans 13 residues. Trimming pared 5 bases from V and 8 bases from J, leaving 15 bases between. Germline V CDR1 and CDR2: SGHTA, FQGNSA. DNA for the CDR3: TGTGCCAGCAGCGATCCAGGGTTAGGCGGCTACACCTTC. Translated: CASSDPGLGGYTF.

CDR3 nucleotide sequence: TGTGCCAGCAGCCATCCCCCTGTAGAGCAGTACTTC. It yields the protein CASSHPPVEQYF. V is TRBV6-5 and J is TRBJ2-7, with unresolved D. The CDR3 runs to 12 residues. The germline V gene has CDR1 MNHEY and CDR2 SVGAGI. V was shortened by 6 bases and J by 7 bases, with 13 bases between the two germline ends.

This chain joins TRBV12-3 or TRBV12-4 and TRBJ2-1; a possible D gene is TRBD2 (6 bases). Trimming pared 6 bases from V and 3 bases from J, leaving 9 bases between. CDR3 length: 13 residues. CDR3 sequence reads: CASRTGDYNEQFF. The CDR3 DNA follows: TGTGCCAGCAGGACGGGGGACTACAATGAGCAGTTCTTC.

The CDR3 DNA reads as TGTGCCAGCAGATTGAAAGGGACCTATAATTCACCCCTCCACTTT. The encoded protein is CASRLKGTYNSPLHF. This rearrangement joins TRBV11-1 to TRBJ1-6; no clear D gene. The CDR3 extends over 15 amino acids. The V end lost 6 bases, the J end lost 2 bases, and 11 bases lay between the germline ends. Germline CDR1 is SGHAT and CDR2 is FQDESV (reference sequence). The whole variable domain, filled in from reference TRBV11-1 and TRBJ1-6, reads EAEVAQSPRYKITEKSQAVAFWCDPISGHATLYWYRQILGQGPELLVQFQDESVVDDSQLPKDRFSAERLKGVDSTLKIQPAELGDSAMYLCASRLKGTYNSPLHFGNGTRLTVT.